The 10 T cell receptor beta chains below were found in one sample sequenced in a study of T-cell memory formation after mild COVID-19. Using its own MiXCR run on the 5' RACE reads, TCRdb lists one record per CDR3 protein. The sample has just under 350,000 distinct CDR3 sequences; approximately 13% are singletons. The sample taken for sequencing was PBMCs or a T cell subset sorted from them (not recorded which). The receptors derive from a man aged 18-30 years who had mild COVID-19 (a few samples of this study predate the infection). Cell type and time point are not known.

The chain combines TRBV6-5 with TRBJ1-1; D gene uncertain. The V gene lost 1 base and the J gene lost 7 bases, with 19 bases spanning the gap. Germline V gives CDR1 MNHEY, CDR2 SVGAGI. The CDR3 extends over 16 amino acids. CDR3 coding DNA: TGTGCCAGCAGTTACTTAGGGCGCGGGCCCTTGAATGAAGCTTTCTTT. This codes for CASSYLGRGPLNEAFF.

The rearrangement links TRBV10-3 to TRBJ2-4, with 7 bases aligning to TRBD1. Germline CDR1 is ENHRY and CDR2 is SYGVKD. V lost 6 bases, J lost 0 bases, and 5 bases stayed unmatched. The CDR3 runs to 15 residues. The CDR3 spells CAIRGTEEAKNIQYF. The CDR3 bases are TGTGCCATCAGGGGGACAGAGGAAGCCAAAAACATTCAGTACTTC.

The rearrangement links TRBV4-1 to TRBJ1-5; possible D gene TRBD1, 6 bases. Germline values: CDR1 MGHRA, CDR2 YSYEKL. The CDR3 length is 13 residues. The V and J ends lost 1 base and 9 bases respectively, with 10 bases between them. CDR3 bases: TGCGCCAGCAGCCAAGGAGGGGGGGGGCCCCAGCATTTT. This sequence encodes CASSQGGGGPQHF.

The rearrangement uses TRBV7-2 and TRBJ1-2, with 12 bases matching TRBD1. CDR3 size: 15 residues. J gave up 8 bases and V 4 bases, and 8 bases lay outside the gene matches. Germline CDR1 and CDR2: SGHTA and FQGNSA. The CDR3 region is CASSSRDRGLGGYTF. CDR3 DNA sequence: TGTGCCAGCAGCTCCAGGGACAGGGGGCTCGGAGGCTACACCTTC.

This clonotype occurred a few times. The chain joins TRBV6-5 to TRBJ2-3; the D gene is possibly TRBD2 (5 bases). From germline, CDR1 is MNHEY and CDR2 SVGAGI. V was shortened by 6 bases and J by 2 bases, with 18 bases between the two germline ends. CDR3 size: 16 residues. Here the CDR3 DNA reads TGTGCCAGCAGGCCAACGGACTCTTATTACACAGATACGCAGTATTTT. This gives the protein CASRPTDSYYTDTQYF.

This clonotype was counted only a few times. The chain combines TRBV7-8 with TRBJ1-4, with 7 bases that match TRBD1. This CDR3 comprises 16 residues. Unmatched junction bases numbered 13, after V lost 4 bases and J lost 8 bases. Germline values: CDR1 SGHVS, CDR2 FQNEAQ. In DNA form, the CDR3 reads TGTGCCAGCAGCTGGGCCCTAGGGGGCGCAGAGGAAAAACTGTTTTTT. Protein: CASSWALGGAEEKLFF.

This clonotype was found a few times. V gene TRBV7-9 combines with J gene TRBJ2-5; D unclear. Germline values: CDR1 SEHNR, CDR2 FQNEAQ (reference sequence). Trimming stripped 5 bases from V and 9 bases from J, with 10 bases between. The CDR3 sequence is 11 residues long. CDR3 amino acids: CASSVIEAQYF. The CDR3 DNA reads as TGTGCCAGCAGCGTCATTGAAGCCCAGTACTTC.

This clonotype was counted only a few times. The chain couples TRBV20-1 to TRBJ2-7; 8 nucleotides match TRBD1. Germline V gene lookup returns CDR1 DFQATT and CDR2 SNEGSKA (reference sequence). The length of the CDR3 is 13 residues. J was trimmed by 5 bases and V by 6 bases; bases with no gene match: 9. CDR3 sequence reads: CSARPTGVNEQYF. The CDR3 DNA follows: TGCAGTGCCCGACCGACAGGGGTAAACGAGCAGTACTTC.

This clonotype was counted between two and nine times. The rearrangement links TRBV18 to TRBJ2-6; D is unclear. Germline V lookup: CDR1 KGHSH, CDR2 LQKENI. CDR3 length equals 15 residues. The V end lost 1 base, the J end lost 4 bases, and 8 bases lay between the germline ends. The CDR3 loop is CASSPQALGANVLTF. CDR3 DNA sequence: TGTGCCAGCTCACCACAGGCTCTGGGGGCCAACGTCCTGACTTTC.

This chain joins TRBV20-1 and TRBJ2-1, with 9 bases lining up with TRBD1. V was clipped by 5 bases and J by 9 bases; unmatched bases: 5. Germline CDR1 is DFQATT and CDR2 is SNEGSKA (reference sequence). The CDR3 is 12 residues long. The CDR3 protein is CSASGTGTEQFF. CDR3 sequence (DNA): TGCAGTGCTTCCGGGACAGGGACTGAGCAGTTCTTC.